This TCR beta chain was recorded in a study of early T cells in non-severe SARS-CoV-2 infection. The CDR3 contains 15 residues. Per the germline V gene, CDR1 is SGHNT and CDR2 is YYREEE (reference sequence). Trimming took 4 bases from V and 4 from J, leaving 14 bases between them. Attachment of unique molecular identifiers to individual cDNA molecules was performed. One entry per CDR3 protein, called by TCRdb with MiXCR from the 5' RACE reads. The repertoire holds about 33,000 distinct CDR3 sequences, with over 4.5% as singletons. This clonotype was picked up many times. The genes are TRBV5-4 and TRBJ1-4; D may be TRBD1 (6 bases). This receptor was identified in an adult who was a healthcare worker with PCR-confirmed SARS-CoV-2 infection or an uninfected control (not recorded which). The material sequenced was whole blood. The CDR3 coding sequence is TGTGCCAGCAGCGCCCAGGGGATGGATAATGAAAAACTGTTTTTT. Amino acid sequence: CASSAQGMDNEKLFF.